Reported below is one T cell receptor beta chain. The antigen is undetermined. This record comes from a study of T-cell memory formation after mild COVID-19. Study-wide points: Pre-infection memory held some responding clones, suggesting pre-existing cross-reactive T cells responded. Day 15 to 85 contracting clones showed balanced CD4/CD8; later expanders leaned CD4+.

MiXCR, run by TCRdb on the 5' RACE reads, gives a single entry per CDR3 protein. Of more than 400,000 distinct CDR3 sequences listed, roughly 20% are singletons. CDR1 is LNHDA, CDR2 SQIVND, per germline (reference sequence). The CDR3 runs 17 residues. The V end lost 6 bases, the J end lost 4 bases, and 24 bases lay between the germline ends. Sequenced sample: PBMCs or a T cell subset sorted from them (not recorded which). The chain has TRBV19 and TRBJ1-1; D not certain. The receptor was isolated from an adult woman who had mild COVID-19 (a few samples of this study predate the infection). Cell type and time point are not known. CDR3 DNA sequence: TGTGCCAGTAGCCCCATGAAGAAGCCTTGGAAAGGCACTGAAGCTTTCTTT. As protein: CASSPMKKPWKGTEAFF.